This TCR beta chain was observed in a study of T cells in Graves' hyperthyroidism and ophthalmopathy. Amplified TCR beta CDR3 regions derived from RNA transcripts. During a first-round RT-PCR of the TCR CDR3, the HTBI primer set was used. One entry per CDR3 protein results from TCRdb running MiXCR on the multiplex PCR reads. The sample yields over 700,000 distinct CDR3 sequences, around 38% seen once. J lost 5 bases, V lost 5 bases, and 7 bases had no gene match. This CDR3 spans 14 amino acids. Germline V gives CDR1 LGHNT, CDR2 FRNRAP. This clonotype has a handful of counts. The receptor was isolated from a man aged 18-30 years with Graves' hyperthyroidism. This sequence joins TRBV12-5 and TRBJ2-5, with TRBD1 identical over 8 bases. The sequenced sample was blood. The CDR3 reads CASGPGTGGETQYF. In nucleotides, the CDR3 is TGTGCTAGTGGTCCCGGGACAGGTGGGGAGACCCAGTACTTC.